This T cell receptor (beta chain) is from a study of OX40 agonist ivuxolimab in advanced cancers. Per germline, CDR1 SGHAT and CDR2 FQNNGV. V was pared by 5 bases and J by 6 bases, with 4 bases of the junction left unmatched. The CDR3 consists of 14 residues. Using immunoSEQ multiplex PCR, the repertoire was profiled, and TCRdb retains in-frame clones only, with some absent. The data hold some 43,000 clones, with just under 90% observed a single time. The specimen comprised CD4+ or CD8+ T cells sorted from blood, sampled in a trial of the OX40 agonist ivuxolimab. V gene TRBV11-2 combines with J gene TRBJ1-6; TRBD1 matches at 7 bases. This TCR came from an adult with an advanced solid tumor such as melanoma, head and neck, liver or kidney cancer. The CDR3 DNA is TGTGCCAGCAGCCGGACAGGACCTAATTCACCCCTCCACTTT. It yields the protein CASSRTGPNSPLHF.